A single sample gave rise to the 31 T cell receptor beta chains below, sequenced in a study of T-cell reconstitution after alpha-beta-depleted transplantation in children. The TCRbeta library incorporated unique molecular identifiers. MiXCR was run by TCRdb on the PCR reads, yielding one entry per CDR3 protein. The sample has roughly 90,000 distinct CDR3 sequences, less than 15% seen once. Sample: PBMCs from the stem cell graft donor, taken from the stem cell graft. These receptors were taken from a human donor who donated a stem cell graft to a child with inherited bone marrow failure.

This clonotype was counted many times. The chain employs TRBV5-1 and TRBJ1-2; D uncertain. The germline CDR1 and CDR2 sequences are SGHRS and YFSETQ. Trimming pared 0 bases from V and 5 bases from J, leaving 14 bases between. There are 15 residues in the CDR3. Here the CDR3 DNA reads TGCGCCAGCAGCTTGGACGAGGGCAGCGGATATGGCTACACCTTC. As protein: CASSLDEGSGYGYTF.

This clonotype was counted between two and nine times. The J gene is TRBJ2-2, the V gene TRBV5-4; TRBD2 agrees at 7 bases. The CDR3 loop spans 15 amino acids. Germline CDR1 reads SGHNT; CDR2 reads YYREEE (reference sequence). J was trimmed by 2 bases and V by 3 bases; bases with no gene match: 4. The CDR3 DNA follows: TGTGCCAGCAGCTGGGGGGGACTAAACACCGGGGAGCTGTTTTTT. This encodes CASSWGGLNTGELFF.

This clonotype has ten or more counts. The rearrangement joins TRBV12-3 or TRBV12-4 to TRBJ2-3, with 13 bases aligning to TRBD2. The J segment lost 6 bases and the V segment lost 5 bases, leaving 5 bases of the junction unmatched. The CDR3 length is 15 residues. DNA of the CDR3: TGTGCCAGCAGTCCCCGACTAGCGGGGGGCGATACGCAGTATTTT. Protein: CASSPRLAGGDTQYF.

This clonotype appeared a few times. The chain links TRBV12-2 to TRBJ2-2; the table assigns TRBD1, which was not confirmed against the DNA. TRBV12-2 is reported as a pseudogene. The CDR3 length is 13 residues. CDR3 residues: CASRPPCPGELFF. The CDR3 DNA is TGTGCAAGTCGCCCTCCCTGTCCCGGGGAGCTGTTTTTT.

This clonotype has a count of ten or more. The chain employs TRBV5-1 and TRBJ1-1; 7 nucleotides line up with TRBD1. CDR1 SGHRS and CDR2 YFSETQ come from the germline V gene. J was trimmed by 8 bases and V by 3 bases; bases with no gene match: 1. The CDR3 is 11 amino acids. The CDR3 loop reads CASSSTGEAFF. The CDR3, as DNA: TGCGCCAGCAGCTCGACAGGGGAAGCTTTCTTT.

The table lists this clonotype with many counts. This chain joins TRBV11-2 and TRBJ1-1, with a possible D match to TRBD1 (5 bases). With 1 base removed from V and 11 bases from J, the gap between germline ends came to 26 bases. CDR1 and CDR2 from the germline V gene are SGHAT and FQNNGV. The CDR3 has 17 amino acids. The CDR3 DNA is TGTGCCAGCAGCTTAGGAGGTTGGGGCGAGGGCCTCCTGAGTGCTTTCTTT. Translated: CASSLGGWGEGLLSAFF.

Points on this clonotype: A read error may explain this, as a much larger clone is one base away. The V call is TRBV9, the J call TRBJ2-3, with D possibly being TRBD2 (5 bases). The CDR3 is 17 residues long. The germline gives CDR1 SGDLS, CDR2 YYNGEE. Between the trimmed V and J ends, which lost 0 bases and 2 bases, there was a span of 16 bases. CDR3 in amino acids: CASSVAANPTITDTQYF. The DNA for the CDR3 is TGTGCCAGCAGCGTAGCGGCGAACCCGACTATCACAGATACGCAGTATTTT.

Ten or more counts support this clonotype. The CDR3, as DNA: TGTGCCAGCAGCTTGGGGGACAGGAGCTACGAGCAGTACTTC. As protein: CASSLGDRSYEQYF. The chain is built from TRBV7-8 and TRBJ2-7; TRBD1 agrees at 8 bases. V lost 3 bases and J lost 3; bases outside the gene matches: 4. Per germline, CDR1 SGHVS and CDR2 FQNEAQ. The CDR3 has 14 residues.

This clonotype was observed at least ten times. One end of the junction is discordant with germline, which a read error may explain. The chain uses TRBV28 and TRBJ2-5, with D perhaps TRBD2 (6 bases). CDR1 is MDHEN, CDR2 SYDVKM, per germline. The CDR3 contains 21 residues. CDR3 in DNA: TGTGCCAGCAGACTGAAACTAGCTCGGGGATTTGGTTCTGAAGTTGGAGAGTCCCAGTACTTC. Translated: CASRLKLARGFGSEVGESQYF.

This clonotype was observed many times. The gene calls are TRBV29-1 and TRBJ2-7; 7 bases are shared with TRBD1. This CDR3 region has 14 residues. J was trimmed by 1 base and V by 6 bases; bases with no gene match: 9. Germline values: CDR1 SQVTM, CDR2 ANQGSEA. In DNA, the CDR3 is TGCAGCGTCGCTGGGCAGGGGGTATCCTACGAGCAGTACTTC. Residues: CSVAGQGVSYEQYF.

This clonotype has a count of ten or more. CDR3 sequence reads: CASSLGVPYEQYF. Here the CDR3 DNA reads TGCGCCAGCAGCTTGGGGGTTCCCTACGAGCAGTACTTC. The chain has TRBV5-1 and TRBJ2-7; no clear D. Trimming cost V 0 bases and J 2 bases, with 6 bases left between them. Germline V gene data show CDR1 as SGHRS and CDR2 as YFSETQ. The CDR3 length is 13 residues.

The sample holds many counts of this clonotype. The rearrangement joins TRBV6-2 or TRBV6-3 to TRBJ2-1, with a tentative D call TRBD2 (5 bases). The ends were cut back, 2 bases at V and 2 bases at J, with 7 bases in the middle. The V gene's germline CDR1 is MNHEY and CDR2 SVGEGT. This CDR3 has 14 amino acids. CDR3 protein: CASSYEGAYNEQFF. The CDR3 region has the DNA TGTGCCAGCAGTTACGAGGGTGCCTACAATGAGCAGTTCTTC.

The rearrangement uses TRBV7-2 and TRBJ2-5; maybe TRBD2 (7 bases). The CDR3 totals 15 residues. V was trimmed by 0 bases and J by 5 bases, leaving 13 bases between them. The V gene's germline CDR1 is SGHTA and CDR2 FQGNSA. CDR3 nucleotide sequence: TGTGCCAGCAGCTTAGCGGGGGGGCCGGAGGAGACCCAGTACTTC. This translates into CASSLAGGPEETQYF. The entire variable domain, with the rest obtained from reference TRBV7-2 and TRBJ2-5, is as follows: GAGVSQSPSNKVTEKGKDVELRCDPISGHTALYWYRQSLGQGLEFLIYFQGNSAPDKSGLPSDRFSAERTGGSVSTLTIQRTQQEDSAVYLCASSLAGGPEETQYFGPGTRLLVL.

This clonotype came up many times. The rearrangement uses TRBV27 and TRBJ2-7; D is possibly TRBD1 (6 bases). V dropped 4 bases and J dropped 9 bases, with 16 bases sitting between them. Germline assignment: CDR1 MNHEY and CDR2 SMNVEV (reference sequence). This CDR3 has 13 amino acids. The CDR3 region has the DNA TGTGCCAGCAGTTCATCCCCCGGCAGGGGGCAGTACTTC. As protein: CASSSSPGRGQYF.

This clonotype was seen repeatedly, ten times or more. The chain combines TRBV7-3 with TRBJ2-3; 8 bases align to TRBD2. CDR3 length: 17 residues. J was trimmed by 4 bases and V by 3 bases; bases with no gene match: 12. Germline values: CDR1 SGHTA, CDR2 FQGTGA. CDR3 nucleotides: TGTGCCAGCAGCTTTGCCCTGGGAGCGGGAGTTTCAGATACGCAGTATTTT. Translating gives CASSFALGAGVSDTQYF.

The sample holds many counts of this clonotype. The chain employs TRBV15 and TRBJ1-5, with no clear D. Germline V gene sequence: CDR1 LNHNV, CDR2 YYDKDF (reference sequence). The V gene lost 0 bases and the J gene lost 7 bases, with 7 bases spanning the gap. The length of the CDR3 is 13 residues. CDR3 residues: CATSRDLLQPQHF. The DNA for the CDR3 is TGTGCCACCAGCAGAGATCTGCTCCAGCCCCAGCATTTT.

This chain joins TRBV7-6 and TRBJ2-1, with a tentative D call TRBD2 (5 bases). The CDR3 runs to 16 residues. From germline, CDR1 is SGHVS and CDR2 FNYEAQ. Trimming removed 0 bases from V and 0 bases from J, with 9 bases in between. The CDR3 sequence is CASSLAAVGSYNEQFF. CDR3 bases: TGTGCCAGCAGCTTAGCAGCGGTCGGCTCCTACAATGAGCAGTTCTTC.

This clonotype was recorded at least ten times. The chain is built from TRBV5-1 and TRBJ2-5, with 10 bases fitting TRBD2. Germline V lookup: CDR1 SGHRS, CDR2 YFSETQ. This CDR3 region has 15 residues. The J segment lost 3 bases and the V segment lost 0 bases, leaving 2 bases of the junction unmatched. The CDR3 region is CASSLGTSGEETQYF. In DNA, the CDR3 is TGCGCCAGCAGCTTGGGAACTAGCGGGGAAGAGACCCAGTACTTC.

The gene calls are TRBV6-2 or TRBV6-3 and TRBJ2-1; D perhaps matches TRBD2 (5 bases). The CDR3 runs 13 residues. Per germline, CDR1 MNHEY and CDR2 SVGEGT. V lost 2 bases to trimming and J lost 9 bases, with 11 bases between them. The CDR3 here is CASSYASIGEQFF. CDR3 DNA: TGTGCCAGCAGTTACGCTAGCATCGGTGAGCAGTTCTTC.

This clonotype was observed many times. The J gene is TRBJ2-7, the V gene TRBV29-1; 7 bases agree with TRBD1. CDR3 length: 14 residues. Per germline, CDR1 SQVTM and CDR2 ANQGSEA. The V and J ends lost 4 bases and 0 bases, in that order; junction bases with no gene match: 6. The CDR3 nucleotides read TGCAGCGTTGCCCAAGGACAGGTCTCCTACGAGCAGTACTTC. Its protein product is CSVAQGQVSYEQYF.

This clonotype was picked up many times. The rearrangement uses TRBV29-1 and TRBJ1-4; D may be TRBD1 (5 bases). This CDR3 is built from 14 residues. V was clipped by 5 bases and J by 1 base, with 11 bases between them. CDR1 is SQVTM, CDR2 ANQGSEA, per germline. This CDR3 is CSVKKGQTNEKLFF. CDR3 bases: TGCAGCGTTAAGAAGGGGCAAACTAATGAAAAACTGTTTTTT.

This clonotype was counted many times. The chain joins TRBV7-8 to TRBJ2-5; tentatively, D is TRBD2 (5 bases). The V gene lost 6 bases and the J gene lost 1 base, with 12 bases spanning the gap. Germline values: CDR1 SGHVS, CDR2 FQNEAQ. This CDR3 is built from 14 residues. The CDR3 coding sequence is TGTGCCAGCAGAGCCGAGAGCGGCCAAGAGACCCAGTACTTC. It translates to CASRAESGQETQYF.

This clonotype was recorded at least ten times. This chain uses TRBV5-1 with TRBJ1-1, with D possibly being TRBD1 (6 bases). This CDR3 is built from 14 residues. The V end lost 1 base, the J end lost 5 bases, and 12 bases lay between the germline ends. Germline CDR1 SGHRS, CDR2 YFSETQ. This CDR3 reads CASSLRAGDTEAFF. As DNA, the CDR3 is TGCGCCAGCAGCTTGCGGGCAGGGGATACTGAAGCTTTCTTT.

This clonotype was counted ten times or more. V gene TRBV7-8 combines with J gene TRBJ2-7; D ambiguous. Trimming pared 7 bases from V and 6 bases from J, leaving 13 bases between. The CDR3 spans 12 residues. Germline CDR1 SGHVS, CDR2 FQNEAQ. CDR3 residues: CASTQNGFEQYF. CDR3 nucleotide sequence: TGTGCCAGCACCCAGAATGGGTTCGAGCAGTACTTC.

This clonotype was seen many times. V and J are TRBV12-3 or TRBV12-4 and TRBJ2-1; TRBD1 is a possible D gene (6 bases). The CDR3 is 15 residues long. V was shortened by 7 bases and J by 6 bases, with 19 bases between the two germline ends. The CDR3 loop is CASTGTPPEGNEQFF. The CDR3 DNA reads as TGTGCCAGCACCGGGACACCCCCAGAGGGCAATGAGCAGTTCTTC.

Ten or more counts support this clonotype. V gene TRBV9 combines with J gene TRBJ1-3; possibly TRBD1 for D (6 bases). The CDR3 sequence is 18 residues long. The V gene's germline CDR1 is SGDLS and CDR2 YYNGEE. The V and J ends lost 4 bases and 7 bases respectively, with 27 bases between them. CDR3 loop: CASSPTGFANPTGNTIYF. The CDR3 nucleotides are TGTGCCAGCAGCCCAACAGGGTTTGCGAATCCGACGGGGAACACCATATATTTT.

The sample holds many counts of this clonotype. The chain combines TRBV10-3 with TRBJ1-2, with 9 positions matching TRBD1. The V gene end was trimmed by 0 bases and the J gene end by 0 bases; junction bases not matched to a gene: 11. The germline V gene has CDR1 ENHRY and CDR2 SYGVKD. The CDR3 extends over 19 amino acids. CDR3 sequence reads: CAISESGTGRLRSNYGYTF. As DNA, the CDR3 is TGTGCCATCAGTGAGTCTGGGACAGGGAGGCTTAGGTCTAACTATGGCTACACCTTC.

The chain links TRBV7-2 to TRBJ2-1; 7 bases fit TRBD1. Germline V gives CDR1 SGHTA, CDR2 FQGNSA. The CDR3 has 15 amino acids. After removal of 6 bases from V and 4 bases from J, the junction contained 9 bases not matched to a gene. CDR3 DNA: TGTGCCAGCAGTCCAGACAGGGCATTTTACAATGAGCAGTTCTTC. Translating it yields CASSPDRAFYNEQFF. The full variable domain, with the rest looked up from reference TRBV7-2 and TRBJ2-1, is GAGVSQSPSNKVTEKGKDVELRCDPISGHTALYWYRQSLGQGLEFLIYFQGNSAPDKSGLPSDRFSAERTGGSVSTLTIQRTQQEDSAVYLCASSPDRAFYNEQFFGPGTRLTVL.

V gene TRBV7-9 combines with J gene TRBJ2-2, with D possibly TRBD1 on 6 matching bases. Looked up from germline, CDR1 is SEHNR and CDR2 is FQNEAQ (reference sequence). Trimming shortened V by 2 bases and J by 7 bases, and 8 bases separated the two germline ends. This CDR3 contains 13 residues. CDR3 in DNA: TGTGCCAGCAGCTTAACGGGACACGGGGAGCTGTTTTTT. Amino acids: CASSLTGHGELFF.

There are many counts of this clonotype. The rearrangement joins TRBV20-1 to TRBJ1-2; 10 bases are a match to TRBD1. Trimming at V came to 0 bases and at J to 6 bases, leaving 7 bases not matched to a gene. The CDR3 runs to 15 residues. The germline V gene encodes CDR1 DFQATT and CDR2 SNEGSKA (reference sequence). The CDR3 protein is CSARERRTGGNGYTF. CDR3 nucleotides: TGCAGTGCTAGAGAGCGGAGGACAGGGGGTAATGGCTACACCTTC.

This clonotype has at least ten counts. This chain joins TRBV7-2 and TRBJ2-7; TRBD2 agrees at 11 bases. J was trimmed by 6 bases and V by 2 bases; bases with no gene match: 9. This CDR3 contains 16 residues. Germline-derived CDR1 and CDR2 are SGHTA and FQGNSA. CDR3 amino acids: CASSLSQGLAGGEQYF. DNA of the CDR3: TGTGCCAGCAGCTTAAGCCAAGGGCTAGCGGGAGGCGAGCAGTACTTC.